This entry concerns a single T cell receptor (beta chain). The antigen is undetermined. Both 60 Vbeta primers and 13 Jbeta primers went into the PCR. Generated by immunoSEQ multiplex PCR, the TCRdb table keeps only in-frame clones and is missing some. Of roughly 180,000 clones in the sample, approximately 9.5% were seen once. This sample was taken from a study of cytomegalovirus exposure and HLA in healthy donors. Regarding the study as a whole: A missense variant in DCLRE1C was later tied to TCR beta V- and J-gene trimming. Most TCR beta V segments were productive about 87% or about 30% of the time in an earlier analysis. The study labeled 180 or so TCR beta chains cytomegalovirus-associated.

The ends were cut back, 3 bases at V and 6 bases at J, with 8 bases in the middle. Germline CDR1 is MNHNY and CDR2 is SVGAGI (reference sequence). This CDR3 region has 12 residues. V is TRBV6-6 and J is TRBJ1-1; weak D call: TRBD1 (5 bases). The sample was PBMCs. The sequence was collected from a woman aged 30 to 39 in good health and CMV-seropositive. Here the CDR3 reads CASSYVQAEAFF. The CDR3 bases are TGTGCCAGCAGTTATGTACAGGCTGAAGCTTTCTTT.